This T cell receptor (beta chain) was obtained from a study of T cell clonotyping in hematopoietic cell transplantation. Concerning this clone: Its matching antigen is unknown.

Points from the study as a whole: Recipient TCR diversity dropped after transplant; expanded clonotypes rose from day 30 to 180. CD4 and CD8 repertoire contributions could not be separated without sorting. At the given depth, recipient repertoires were over 95% de novo clonotypes.

Repertoires were generated with immunoSEQ multiplex PCR, while TCRdb's copy carries only in-frame clones and drops some. The sample lists 9,000 to 15,000 clones, roughly 89% occurring once. This CDR3 spans 15 amino acids. With 0 bases removed from V and 5 bases from J, the gap between germline ends came to 12 bases. CDR1 SGHNT and CDR2 YYREEE come from the germline V gene (reference sequence). This rearrangement joins TRBV5-4 to TRBJ2-1; D call uncertain. The TCR originated in a human donor who either received an allogeneic hematopoietic cell transplant for a myeloid malignancy or was a related donor (not recorded which). Some clones in this sample may be carry-over from other donors' samples. Sequencing input: peripheral blood mononuclear cells. This chain's CDR3 is CASSLDQKRDNEQFF. The CDR3 nucleotides are TGTGCCAGCAGCTTGGACCAAAAGAGAGACAATGAGCAGTTCTTC.